A selection of T cell receptor beta chains follows, all from one sample in a study of breast tumors, draining lymph nodes, adjacent tissues. MiXCR was run by TCRdb on the multiplex PCR reads, yielding one entry per CDR3 protein. Of some 130,000 distinct CDR3 sequences listed, about 20% are singletons. Sequenced: axillary lymph node tissue. Every receptor here comes from a female donor with breast cancer. Some clones in this sample may be carry-over from other donors' samples. CDR3s leave out the opening cysteine and the closing phenylalanine or tryptophan. Fields, in order: V gene, clone size, J gene, CDR3 protein. Clone sizes are given selectively: once, few, many, or a class where the clone is expanded.

V gene: TRBV7-9
clone size: many
J gene: TRBJ2-2
CDR3 protein: ASSANTGVGNTGELF

V gene: TRBV6-6
clone size: many
J gene: TRBJ2-1
CDR3 protein: ASTTNAAESYNEQF

V gene: TRBV18
clone size: few
J gene: TRBJ2-5
CDR3 protein: ASSLRTSGTETQY

V gene: TRBV2
clone size: many
J gene: TRBJ2-3
CDR3 protein: ASRLAGGLDTQY

V gene: TRBV6-5
clone size: many
J gene: TRBJ2-1
CDR3 protein: ASSWGGQYNEQF

V gene: TRBV6-6
clone size: many
J gene: TRBJ1-4
CDR3 protein: ASSYKQSNEKLF

V gene: TRBV28
clone size: many
J gene: TRBJ2-5
CDR3 protein: ASSGQSQETQY

V gene: TRBV7-8
clone size: many
J gene: TRBJ2-7
CDR3 protein: ASSLSTDMEQY

V gene: TRBV20-1
clone size: .
J gene: TRBJ2-3
CDR3 protein: SASWREGTDTQY

V gene: TRBV10-3
clone size: few
J gene: TRBJ2-2
CDR3 protein: AISESLGGSGELF

V gene: TRBV28
clone size: .
J gene: TRBJ2-7
CDR3 protein: ASRSGPGLAGSYEQY

V gene: TRBV30
clone size: few
J gene: TRBJ1-2
CDR3 protein: AWRPPAFGSSNYGYT

V gene: TRBV6-1
clone size: many
J gene: TRBJ2-7
CDR3 protein: ASMGSIGGDGKQY

V gene: TRBV12-3/TRBV12-4
clone size: many
J gene: TRBJ2-5
CDR3 protein: ASSSSRALETQY

V gene: TRBV2
clone size: many
J gene: TRBJ1-4
CDR3 protein: ASRAVGNEKLF

V gene: TRBV5-6
clone size: many
J gene: TRBJ2-5
CDR3 protein: ASSPGTQY

V gene: TRBV19
clone size: .
J gene: TRBJ2-5
CDR3 protein: ASRRRTQGQETQY